This T cell receptor beta chain was observed in a study of shared clonotypes between healthy human individuals (dated by TCRdb to the early 2020s). Background on the whole study: The cohort comprised two women and a few men aged 18 to 49 years. For each donor, CD4 naive and CD4 memory were each run on three plates, CD8 naive on two plates, and CD8 memory on one plate. The study deeply sequenced blood TCR repertoires of about 5 healthy adults to estimate repertoire size and the extent of clonotype sharing between individuals. To increase sequencing depth and limit assay-specific biases, TCR repertoire library preparation and sequencing were carried out by different laboratories using diverse techniques. Leukapheresis yielded between about 0.94 and 8.9 billion PBMCs per donor.

Concerning this clone: It lacks a known antigen. Base qualities are not recorded, but no much larger clone differs from it by a single base.

TCR CDR3 regions were amplified from genomic DNA by multiplex PCR using the deep immunoSEQ assay. Extracted genomic DNA from each cell subset was spread evenly across all wells of several immunoSEQ 96-well plates, with each plate serving as a replicate. For sorted subsets, each replicate PCR was loaded with approximately 0.2 ug genomic DNA, equivalent to about 30,000 T cell genomes. Purified libraries were measured with a Qubit 3.0 fluorometer, size-checked on a Bioanalyzer 2100, and measured again with the KAPA Library Quantification kit. Every immunoSEQ 96-well plate was sequenced on a dedicated single-read 150-cycle Illumina NextSeq 550 flow cell. The authors processed their data as follows. Because only junctional sequences without quality scores were contained in the immunoSEQ output, filtering matching that applied to full-length reads could not be performed. To assign V/J genes and CDR3, sequences were annotated using PyIR, a Python wrapper for IgBLAST v1.9, with IMGT germline references. Any read was removed if the V/J assignment was weak (E-value above 1e-6), the CDR3 was missing, or the read contained stop codons, out-of-frame junctions, or ambiguous translated residues. V3J clonotypes were defined by identical inferred V gene, J gene, and CDR3 amino acid sequence. The percentage overlap between two repertoires was calculated by dividing the number of shared unique clonotypes by the size of the smaller repertoire. RTK rarefaction, the Chao1 estimator, and Recon v2.1 estimates of unobserved clonotypes were used to assess repertoire richness. Generation probabilities were computed with OLGA for all TCRbeta clonotypes obtained by the gDNA method from four donors. In its TCRdb copy, this immuneACCESS table keeps in-frame sequences only and misses some clones. Where compared with another copy, unresolved V genes explain less than half of these, and the others have no known cause. V, J and clone size are taken as reported in that table, and D and trimming were inferred from the DNA itself. The sample table contains around 700,000 clones; only one count was recorded for 72% of them. The ten largest clones add up to around 1.8% of the sample.

The donors were healthy, HIV-negative adults with no recently reported acute infections or vaccinations. Every donor was a Caucasian adult residing in Nashville, Tennessee, USA. Magnetic negative selection was used to enrich CD4+ T cells, after which naive cells were positively selected on CD45RA and the negative fraction became the memory subset. Blood was collected by leukapheresis, and PBMCs were isolated by Ficoll-Histopaque density gradient centrifugation and then cryopreserved in liquid nitrogen vapor phase. Analytical flow cytometry was used to check the purity and quantity of every magnetically sorted T cell population. Genomic DNA was isolated from each sorted fraction and quantified by UV absorbance on a Nanodrop 2000c. The paper as a whole reports these results and caveats: When four donors were compared, the shared fraction of clonotypes was about 5% for naive CD4, more than 3% for naive CD8, more than 2% for memory CD4, and less than 0.5% for memory CD8. Compared with non-shared clonotypes, the clonotypes found in all four sorted-subset donors had higher generation probabilities. Based on pairwise subsampling, the degree of clonotype sharing among donors was expected to be affected by sequencing depth. Larger estimated clonotype richness was generally found for naive subsets than for memory subsets. Incomplete sequencing was indicated by rarefaction of sorted-subset datasets, despite the large sequencing depth. Sampling was restricted to blood, and TCR repertoires in tissues likely differ from the TCR repertoires found in blood. The genetic and exposure-history diversity represented was limited by the small number of donors.

From its cysteine to its phenylalanine, the CDR3 spans 17 amino acids. Just the 51-base CDR3 DNA is kept, in frame starting at base 1. CDR1 and CDR2 were assigned from the germline V gene as SQVTM and ANQGSEA. V was cut back by 3 bases and J by 0 bases, leaving a gap of 15 bases between them. The sequenced material came from memory CD4+ T cells sorted from blood. What the cell subset or site label conveys for this sample: CD45RA-negative fraction. This receptor chain uses TRBV29-1 and TRBJ2-6; TRBD1 might be the D gene, on 6 matching bases. The sequence derives from a woman aged 25 to 39 in good health. The sequenced DNA is TGCAGCGTTGAGGTCCGGGACAACCTCTCTGGGGCCAACGTCCTGACTTTC. This translates into CSVEVRDNLSGANVLTF.